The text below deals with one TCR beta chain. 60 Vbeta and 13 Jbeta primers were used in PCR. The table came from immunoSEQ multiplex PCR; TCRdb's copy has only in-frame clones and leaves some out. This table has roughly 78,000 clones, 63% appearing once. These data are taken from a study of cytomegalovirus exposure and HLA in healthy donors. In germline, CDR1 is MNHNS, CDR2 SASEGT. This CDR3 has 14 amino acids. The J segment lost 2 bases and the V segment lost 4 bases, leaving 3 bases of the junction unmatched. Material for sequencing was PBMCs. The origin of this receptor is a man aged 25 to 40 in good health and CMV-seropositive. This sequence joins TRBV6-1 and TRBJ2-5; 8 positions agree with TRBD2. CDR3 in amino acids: CASSGSGVQETQYF. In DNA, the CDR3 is TGTGCCAGCAGTGGTAGCGGGGTACAAGAGACCCAGTACTTC.